A single sample is the source of the 26 T cell receptor beta chains below, sequenced in a study of neurological immune-mediated disorders. TCRdb fed the 5' RACE reads into MiXCR, producing one record per CDR3 protein. Altogether over 35,000 distinct CDR3 sequences are present, 2.5% being singletons, with the ten largest covering roughly 2.3%. The specimen sequenced was PBMCs. All receptors come from a man aged 50 or older with multiple sclerosis.

This clonotype rates as medium-sized. V and J are TRBV5-1 and TRBJ2-7; D perhaps matches TRBD1 (6 bases). The V gene lost 0 bases and the J gene lost 7 bases, with 8 bases spanning the gap. The CDR3 is 12 residues long. The germline CDR1 and CDR2 sequences are SGHRS and YFSETQ. The CDR3 protein is CASSLEGGEQYF. CDR3 in DNA: TGCGCCAGCAGCTTGGAAGGGGGTGAGCAGTACTTC.

This clonotype was counted ten times or more. The chain joins TRBV5-5 to TRBJ2-1; 7 bases line up with TRBD2. CDR3 size: 14 residues. With V trimmed by 2 bases and J by 10 bases, 9 bases remained unmatched. Germline CDR1 is SGHKS and CDR2 is YYEKEE (reference sequence). The CDR3 spells CASSLALAAREQFF. CDR3 bases: TGTGCCAGCAGCTTAGCCCTAGCGGCAAGGGAGCAGTTCTTC.

This clonotype appeared many times. This chain links TRBV7-9 with TRBJ1-5; D might be TRBD1 (6 bases). Trimming pared 8 bases from V and 2 bases from J, leaving 16 bases between. The CDR3 spans 15 residues. The germline gives CDR1 SEHNR, CDR2 FQNEAQ (reference sequence). The CDR3 DNA sequence: TGTGCCAGCGGAGAACAGGGATTTGGCAATCAGCCCCAGCATTTT. Residues: CASGEQGFGNQPQHF.

This clonotype was observed at least ten times. The chain has TRBV3-1 and TRBJ2-7; 11 bases align to TRBD1. The CDR3 contains 16 residues. Germline V gene sequence: CDR1 LGHDT, CDR2 YNNKEL (reference sequence). The J segment lost 5 bases and the V segment lost 1 base, leaving 7 bases of the junction unmatched. The CDR3 sequence is CASSQGWTGGQDEQYF. In nucleotides, the CDR3 is TGTGCCAGCAGCCAAGGGTGGACAGGGGGCCAGGACGAGCAGTACTTC.

In its sample, this clonotype was seen many times. The V call is TRBV5-1, the J call TRBJ2-5; D is ambiguous. The CDR3 extends over 15 amino acids. V was clipped by 4 bases and J by 1 base, with 14 bases between them. Looked up from germline, CDR1 is SGHRS and CDR2 is YFSETQ. The CDR3 is CASSTTTAIQETQYF. The CDR3 bases are TGCGCCAGCAGCACCACGACCGCCATCCAAGAGACCCAGTACTTC.

At least ten counts were recorded for this clonotype. This chain connects TRBV7-2 to TRBJ1-1; TRBD1 is a possible D gene (5 bases). CDR1 and CDR2 from the germline V gene are SGHTA and FQGNSA. V was pared by 2 bases and J by 11 bases, with 9 bases between. The CDR3 contains 11 residues. The CDR3 loop reads CASSLTGTAFF. CDR3 in DNA: TGTGCCAGCAGCTTAACAGGCACGGCTTTCTTT.

There are many counts of this clonotype. The rearrangement uses TRBV9 and TRBJ2-5, with D maybe TRBD1 (6 bases). The CDR3 runs to 16 residues. V was shortened by 3 bases and J by 1 base, with 16 bases between the two germline ends. From germline, CDR1 is SGDLS and CDR2 YYNGEE. CDR3 in amino acids: CASSEGTRGAQETQYF. The CDR3, as DNA: TGTGCCAGCAGCGAAGGGACACGAGGTGCCCAAGAGACCCAGTACTTC. The variable domain in full, completed from reference TRBV9 and TRBJ2-5, reads DSGVTQTPKHLITATGQRVTLRCSPRSGDLSVYWYQQSLDQGLQFLIQYYNGEERAKGNILERFSAQQFPDLHSELNLSSLELGDSALYFCASSEGTRGAQETQYFGPGTRLLVL.

This clonotype was seen ten or more times. The DNA of the CDR3 is TGTGCCAGCAGCTTAGACCAGAACACTGAAGCTTTCTTT. Amino acids: CASSLDQNTEAFF. The V and J genes are TRBV7-9 and TRBJ1-1; D unresolved. The germline gives CDR1 SEHNR, CDR2 FQNEAQ (reference sequence). The length of the CDR3 is 13 residues. Trimming cost V 1 base and J 1 base, with 4 bases left between them.

Many counts were recorded for this clonotype. The chain is built from TRBV20-1 and TRBJ2-4, with a possible D match to TRBD2 (5 bases). The V and J ends lost 2 bases and 7 bases respectively, with 21 bases between them. In germline, CDR1 is DFQATT, CDR2 SNEGSKA (reference sequence). The CDR3 spans 16 residues. For the CDR3, the DNA is TGCAGTGCTAGATCAACGGGCCTAGGACTCGGTAACATTCAGTACTTC. The encoded protein is CSARSTGLGLGNIQYF.

This clonotype was detected only a few times. The chain combines TRBV6-6 with TRBJ1-1; D remains ambiguous. Trimming took off 2 bases at V and 6 bases at J, with 10 bases between the two ends. Looked up from germline, CDR1 is MNHNY and CDR2 is SVGAGI (reference sequence). CDR3 length: 13 amino acids. CDR3 nucleotides: TGTGCCAGCAGTTACGTCAATGGTCCTGAAGCTTTCTTT. Residues: CASSYVNGPEAFF.

This clonotype was seen many times. The genes are TRBV25-1 and TRBJ1-5; perhaps TRBD1 as D (5 bases). The CDR3 sequence is 16 residues long. Deletions cut 1 base from V and 5 bases from J, with 15 bases between. The germline gives CDR1 MGHDK, CDR2 SYGVNS. The DNA for the CDR3 is TGTGCCAGCAGTGAATGGGACGTATCGGGGGATCAGCCCCAGCATTTT. Encoded protein: CASSEWDVSGDQPQHF.

This clonotype was counted at least ten times. V usage is TRBV15 and J usage is TRBJ2-6; 9 bases fit TRBD1. V gave up 8 bases and J gave up 2 bases; unmatched junction bases: 10. The CDR3 is 17 amino acids. CDR1 and CDR2 from the germline V gene are LNHNV and YYDKDF (reference sequence). CDR3 DNA: TGTGCCACCGATCCGGGACAGGGATACCCTGGGGCCAACGTCCTGACTTTC. Its protein product is CATDPGQGYPGANVLTF.

This clonotype was seen ten or more times. This rearrangement joins TRBV5-1 to TRBJ2-1; 7 nucleotides agree with TRBD2. Germline V CDR1 and CDR2: SGHRS, YFSETQ. This CDR3 is built from 14 residues. After removal of 5 bases from V and 0 bases from J, the junction contained 2 bases not matched to a gene. CDR3 nucleotide sequence: TGCGCCAGCAGTCTAGCGGACTCCTACAATGAGCAGTTCTTC. Amino acids: CASSLADSYNEQFF.

The table lists this clonotype with many counts. The chain is built from TRBV20-1 and TRBJ2-2; 9 bases line up with TRBD2. The CDR3 is 15 residues long. With V trimmed by 1 base and J by 5 bases, 5 bases remained unmatched. Per the germline V gene, CDR1 is DFQATT and CDR2 is SNEGSKA (reference sequence). As DNA, the CDR3 is TGCAGTGCTAGAGTTAGCGGGGGACCAACCGGGGAGCTGTTTTTT. Translated: CSARVSGGPTGELFF.

This clonotype has a count of ten or more. The chain recombines TRBV25-1 with TRBJ2-2; D unresolved. This CDR3 spans 14 amino acids. Germline assignment: CDR1 MGHDK and CDR2 SYGVNS. Trimming took 3 bases from V and 4 from J, leaving 9 bases between them. CDR3 amino acids: CASSDSGGTGELFF. The CDR3 region has the DNA TGTGCCAGCAGTGATTCAGGTGGCACCGGGGAGCTGTTTTTT.

This clonotype was counted only a few times. The junction departs from the called germline gene at one end, perhaps through a read error. This chain uses TRBV19 with TRBJ1-5, with a weak D call TRBD1 (5 bases). From germline, CDR1 is LNHDA and CDR2 SQIVND (reference sequence). The CDR3 spans 11 residues. The CDR3 DNA reads TGTGCCAGTAGTATGATGGGGCCCCAGAATTTT. It is translated as CASSMMGPQNF.

This clonotype was counted ten times or more. The chain has TRBV9 and TRBJ2-7; D unclear. In germline, CDR1 is SGDLS, CDR2 YYNGEE. The CDR3 sequence is 13 residues long. Trimming took 1 base from V and 10 from J, leaving 15 bases between them. The chain's CDR3 is CASSVSPQAPQYF. Here the CDR3 DNA reads TGTGCCAGCAGCGTATCCCCACAAGCACCCCAGTACTTC.

In its sample, this clonotype was seen many times. The rearrangement joins TRBV10-3 to TRBJ1-5, with a tentative D call TRBD1 (6 bases). Germline V lookup: CDR1 ENHRY, CDR2 SYGVKD. The germline V and J ends were trimmed by 0 bases and 6 bases, with 12 bases remaining between them. The CDR3 has 15 residues. CDR3 residues: CAISESTTGGQPQHF. The CDR3 DNA follows: TGTGCCATCAGTGAGTCGACGACAGGAGGTCAGCCCCAGCATTTT.

The rearrangement links TRBV6-2 or TRBV6-3 to TRBJ1-5; no definite D call. V dropped 6 bases and J dropped 11 bases, with 17 bases sitting between them. Germline lookup yields CDR1 MNHEY and CDR2 SVGEGT. CDR3 length: 13 amino acids. CDR3: CASSDEKGMTQHF. CDR3 DNA: TGTGCCAGCAGCGACGAAAAGGGTATGACCCAGCATTTT.

This clonotype was observed at least ten times. The gene calls are TRBV6-1 and TRBJ1-1; D remains unclear. This CDR3 is built from 15 residues. Trimming took off 1 base at V and 8 bases at J, with 17 bases between the two ends. Germline CDR1 reads MNHNS; CDR2 reads SASEGT. The chain's CDR3 is CASSEGFSRTVEAFF. CDR3 DNA sequence: TGTGCCAGCAGTGAAGGTTTTTCTCGGACGGTCGAAGCTTTCTTT.

This clonotype was seen many times. The rearrangement uses TRBV20-1 and TRBJ1-4; 8 nucleotides agree with TRBD1. Trimming cost V 5 bases and J 4 bases; bases outside gene matches: 6. Looked up from germline, CDR1 is DFQATT and CDR2 is SNEGSKA (reference sequence). CDR3 length: 14 amino acids. The CDR3 sequence is CSAPTGALNEKLFF. CDR3 sequence (DNA): TGCAGTGCTCCGACAGGGGCCCTTAATGAAAAACTGTTTTTT.

This clonotype was observed at least ten times. In DNA form, the CDR3 reads TGTGCCAGCAGCTTACTACGCCACCAAAGCAATCAGCCCCAGCATTTT. Translating gives CASSLLRHQSNQPQHF. The rearrangement uses TRBV7-8 and TRBJ1-5; the D is unclear. The germline V gene has CDR1 SGHVS and CDR2 FQNEAQ. The V end lost 2 bases, the J end lost 1 base, and 12 bases lay between the germline ends. The CDR3 runs 16 residues.

This clonotype was seen repeatedly, ten times or more. The V and J genes are TRBV7-9 and TRBJ1-1; D remains ambiguous. There are 11 residues in the CDR3. Germline CDR1 reads SEHNR; CDR2 reads FQNEAQ (reference sequence). The V end was cut by 4 bases, the J end by 8 bases, with 8 bases between. The CDR3 DNA sequence: TGTGCCAGCAGCTCTACAGCGGAAGCTTTCTTT. This sequence encodes CASSSTAEAFF.

At least ten counts were recorded for this clonotype. The gene calls are TRBV6-6 and TRBJ1-1; D gene unclear. There are 17 residues in the CDR3. V was shortened by 0 bases and J by 0 bases, with 14 bases between the two germline ends. The germline V gene encodes CDR1 MNHNY and CDR2 SVGAGI (reference sequence). The CDR3 nucleotides read TGTGCCAGCAGTTACTCATCTTTGGAGCTCTTGAACACTGAAGCTTTCTTT. This codes for CASSYSSLELLNTEAFF.

This clonotype was counted many times. The chain is built from TRBV6-5 and TRBJ2-4, with D maybe TRBD1 (6 bases). CDR3 length equals 15 residues. Trimming removed 6 bases from V and 3 bases from J, with 15 bases in between. In germline, CDR1 is MNHEY, CDR2 SVGAGI. The CDR3 sequence: CASRRRWTDKNIQYF. The CDR3 DNA sequence: TGTGCCAGCAGACGCCGGTGGACAGACAAAAACATTCAGTACTTC.

Only a few counts were recorded for this clonotype. This sequence joins TRBV7-9 and TRBJ1-2; D call uncertain. The CDR3 contains 14 residues. The germline gives CDR1 SEHNR, CDR2 FQNEAQ (reference sequence). Between the trimmed V and J ends, which lost 3 bases and 4 bases, there was a span of 12 bases. Here the CDR3 reads CASSFQEGSYGYTF. CDR3 sequence (DNA): TGTGCCAGCAGCTTTCAGGAAGGCTCCTATGGCTACACCTTC.